This is a list of T cell receptor beta chains from one sample in a study of shared clonotypes between healthy human individuals. Sequenced by immunoSEQ multiplex PCR; TCRdb stores in-frame clones only, minus some. The repertoire holds roughly 500,000 clones, with 90% to 96% as singletons. Sequencing used naive CD4+ T cells sorted from blood. Receptors originate from a young woman in good health. CDR3s include the opening cysteine and the closing phenylalanine or tryptophan. The D gene is left open where the match is weak. The size of a clone is reported for some rows only, either as once, few or many, or as a class for expanded clones.

D gene: -; clone size: -; V gene: TRBV28; J gene: TRBJ1-2; CDR3 DNA: TGTGCCAGCAGTTCCGGTGGCTACACCTTC; CDR3 protein: CASSSGGYTF
D gene: TRBD2; clone size: -; V gene: TRBV10-1; J gene: TRBJ2-1; CDR3 DNA: TGCGCCAGCAGTGACCTAGCGGGAGGCCCCAATGAGCAGTTCTTC; CDR3 protein: CASSDLAGGPNEQFF
D gene: -; clone size: -; V gene: TRBV18; J gene: TRBJ2-3; CDR3 DNA: TGTGCCAGCTCACAGTCAGCTCAACTCACAGATACGCAGTATTTT; CDR3 protein: CASSQSAQLTDTQYF
D gene: TRBD2; clone size: -; V gene: TRBV5-6; J gene: TRBJ2-7; CDR3 DNA: TGTGCCAGCAGCGAGGCCGGGACTAGCGGGACTTACGAGCAGTACTTC; CDR3 protein: CASSEAGTSGTYEQYF
D gene: TRBD2; clone size: -; V gene: TRBV5-1; J gene: TRBJ2-7; CDR3 DNA: TGCGCCAGCAGCTTGGCGTCTGGAGCTAGCGGGGTCTCCTACGAGCAGTACTTC; CDR3 protein: CASSLASGASGVSYEQYF
D gene: -; clone size: -; V gene: TRBV5-4; J gene: TRBJ1-1; CDR3 DNA: TGTGCCAGCAATCGGGCTGGACACCAGAACACTGAAGCTTTCTTT; CDR3 protein: CASNRAGHQNTEAFF
D gene: -; clone size: -; V gene: TRBV5-4; J gene: TRBJ2-7; CDR3 DNA: TGTGCCAGCAGCTTGGCCGGACTAGAGGGGGTGTACGAGCAGTACTTC; CDR3 protein: CASSLAGLEGVYEQYF
D gene: -; clone size: -; V gene: TRBV5-6; J gene: TRBJ2-1; CDR3 DNA: TGTGCCAGCAGCAACCTACAGGGAATGGTTTACAATGAGCAGTTCTTC; CDR3 protein: CASSNLQGMVYNEQFF
D gene: -; clone size: once; V gene: TRBV30; J gene: TRBJ1-2; CDR3 DNA: TGTGCCTGGAGTGCACCACCGGGGGAATGGAGCTATGGCTACACCTTC; CDR3 protein: CAWSAPPGEWSYGYTF
D gene: -; clone size: -; V gene: TRBV15; J gene: TRBJ2-7; CDR3 DNA: TGTGCCACCAGCAGAGATGGATACGAGCAGTACTTC; CDR3 protein: CATSRDGYEQYF
D gene: TRBD1; clone size: few; V gene: TRBV6-1; J gene: TRBJ1-2; CDR3 DNA: TGTGCCAGCAGTGAAGTCAGGGGGGACTATGGCTACACCTTC; CDR3 protein: CASSEVRGDYGYTF
D gene: -; clone size: -; V gene: TRBV2; J gene: TRBJ1-5; CDR3 DNA: TGTGCCAGCAGGGGGTCCGGGGGATACAACAACAATCAGCCCCAGCATTTT; CDR3 protein: CASRGSGGYNNNQPQHF
D gene: -; clone size: -; V gene: TRBV7-9; J gene: TRBJ1-5; CDR3 DNA: TGTGCCAGCAGTTCTACACAAGCTAGCAATCAGCCCCAGCATTTT; CDR3 protein: CASSSTQASNQPQHF
D gene: TRBD2; clone size: -; V gene: TRBV11-2; J gene: TRBJ2-3; CDR3 DNA: TGTGCCAGCAGGTTTAGCGGGAGTCCGCAGTATTTT; CDR3 protein: CASRFSGSPQYF
D gene: -; clone size: -; V gene: TRBV29-1; J gene: TRBJ1-3; CDR3 DNA: TGCAGCGTTAGACAGACTCTTGGAAACACCATATATTTT; CDR3 protein: CSVRQTLGNTIYF
D gene: -; clone size: -; V gene: TRBV6-5; J gene: TRBJ1-3; CDR3 DNA: TGTGCCAGCAGTTACTCAGAACAAGGCCCTGGAAACACCATATATTTT; CDR3 protein: CASSYSEQGPGNTIYF
D gene: -; clone size: -; V gene: TRBV5-1; J gene: TRBJ1-3; CDR3 DNA: TGCGCCAGCAGCTTGTGGGTGGGAATCCCTGGAAACACCATATATTTT; CDR3 protein: CASSLWVGIPGNTIYF
D gene: TRBD1; clone size: once; V gene: TRBV9; J gene: TRBJ2-1; CDR3 DNA: TGTGCCAGCAGCGTAGGCTGGGACAGGGGGCTTAATGAGCAGTTCTTC; CDR3 protein: CASSVGWDRGLNEQFF
D gene: -; clone size: -; V gene: TRBV29-1; J gene: TRBJ2-3; CDR3 DNA: TGCAGCGTTGAAAGGGATTTCACAGATACGCAGTATTTT; CDR3 protein: CSVERDFTDTQYF
D gene: -; clone size: once; V gene: TRBV27; J gene: TRBJ2-7; CDR3 DNA: TGTGCCAGCAGTTCGCGGCCCTCCTACGAGCAGTACTTC; CDR3 protein: CASSSRPSYEQYF
D gene: TRBD1; clone size: -; V gene: TRBV5-4; J gene: TRBJ1-2; CDR3 DNA: TGTGCCAGCAGTGAGGACAGGGGAAGTCTCGGCTACACCTTC; CDR3 protein: CASSEDRGSLGYTF
D gene: TRBD1; clone size: once; V gene: TRBV19; J gene: TRBJ2-1; CDR3 DNA: TGTGCCAGTAGTACACAGGGGACAAGCCGCAATGAGCAGTTCTTC; CDR3 protein: CASSTQGTSRNEQFF
D gene: TRBD2; clone size: -; V gene: TRBV28; J gene: TRBJ2-3; CDR3 DNA: TGTGCCAGCAGCCGAGCGGGAGCAGGGGATACGCAGTATTTT; CDR3 protein: CASSRAGAGDTQYF
D gene: -; clone size: once; V gene: TRBV7-8; J gene: TRBJ2-5; CDR3 DNA: TGTGCCAGCCACAGAGAAGAAATGATGGCCCAGTACTTC; CDR3 protein: CASHREEMMAQYF
D gene: TRBD1; clone size: -; V gene: TRBV6-5; J gene: TRBJ1-1; CDR3 DNA: TGTGCCAGCTTAGGGACAGGGAACACTGAAGCTTTCTTT; CDR3 protein: CASLGTGNTEAFF
D gene: -; clone size: -; V gene: TRBV2; J gene: TRBJ2-7; CDR3 DNA: TGTGCCAGCCTCCAGACGCGCTCCTACGAGCAGTACTTC; CDR3 protein: CASLQTRSYEQYF
D gene: TRBD2; clone size: -; V gene: TRBV27; J gene: TRBJ2-5; CDR3 DNA: TGTGCCAGCAGTTTTAGCGGGAGGGTGGAGACCCAGTACTTC; CDR3 protein: CASSFSGRVETQYF
D gene: TRBD1; clone size: -; V gene: TRBV29-1; J gene: TRBJ1-2; CDR3 DNA: TGCAGCGTCGATAACAGGGGAGAGTATGGCTACACCTTC; CDR3 protein: CSVDNRGEYGYTF
D gene: -; clone size: -; V gene: TRBV4-2; J gene: TRBJ2-2; CDR3 DNA: TGTGCCAGCAGCCAAGAGGGCGGGTTCGCGAACACCGGGGAGCTGTTTTTT; CDR3 protein: CASSQEGGFANTGELFF